This TCR beta chain comes out of a study of T cell clonotyping in hematopoietic cell transplantation. Between the trimmed V and J ends, which lost 4 bases and 0 bases, there was a span of 6 bases. Per germline, CDR1 MRHNA and CDR2 SNTAGT. The CDR3 has 13 residues. Noted time point: recipient sample about 28 days before transplant, after cytoreduction. Blood collection times were about day -28 and days 30, 100, 180 posttransplant. The method was immunoSEQ multiplex PCR; TCRdb's version includes in-frame clones alone and lacks a portion of them. This sample has approximately 22,000 clones; 90% occur once, and the top ten carry 3.7%.

Sample: peripheral blood mononuclear cells, taken before stem cell transplant. The V and J genes are TRBV6-4 and TRBJ1-2; no clear D. The TCR was taken from a man younger than 35 with biphenotypic leukemia. Some clones in this sample may be carry-over from other donors' samples. As DNA, the CDR3 is TGTGCCAGCAGTGTAGGAGCTAACTATGGCTACACCTTC. Translated, it gives CASSVGANYGYTF.